The clone carrying this T cell receptor beta chain was observed at least ten times. Its antigen is unknown. The record originates from a study of T cells after posttransplantation cyclophosphamide. Study outcomes and limitations: TRB overlap between skin or GI tissue T cells and blood was limited.

Per the germline V gene, CDR1 is SGHRS and CDR2 is YFSETQ. There are 16 residues in the CDR3. V lost 0 bases, J lost 0 bases, and 3 bases stayed unmatched. TCRdb's table, derived via immunoSEQ multiplex PCR, lists solely in-frame clones and lacks some. The sample lists fewer than 40,000 clones, none appearing once, the ten largest making up 6.5% to 7%. This receptor was obtained from a woman between 45 and 60 years old in good health and a related stem cell transplant donor. Sequenced sample: PBMCs. The chain employs TRBV5-1 and TRBJ1-3, with 7 nucleotides matching TRBD1. CDR3 in DNA: TGCGCCAGCAGCTTGGCGGGACAGCTCTCTGGAAACACCATATATTTT. Protein sequence: CASSLAGQLSGNTIYF.